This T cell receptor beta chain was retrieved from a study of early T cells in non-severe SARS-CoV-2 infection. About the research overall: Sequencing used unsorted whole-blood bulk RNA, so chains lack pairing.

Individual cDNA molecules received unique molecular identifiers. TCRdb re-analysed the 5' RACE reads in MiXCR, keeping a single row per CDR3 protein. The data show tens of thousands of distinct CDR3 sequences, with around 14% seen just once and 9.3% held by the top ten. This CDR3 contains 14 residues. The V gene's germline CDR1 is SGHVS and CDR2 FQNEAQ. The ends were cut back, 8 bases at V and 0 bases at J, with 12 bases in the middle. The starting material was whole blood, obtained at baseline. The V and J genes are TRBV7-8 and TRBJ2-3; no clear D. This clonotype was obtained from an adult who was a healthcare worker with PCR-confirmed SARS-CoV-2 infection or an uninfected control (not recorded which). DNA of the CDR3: TGTGCCAGCGGATCCAGAGGTAGCACAGATACGCAGTATTTT. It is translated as CASGSRGSTDTQYF.